The present T cell receptor beta chain was sequenced within a study of T cell responses to AZD1222 COVID-19 vaccine. TCRdb's table, derived via immunoSEQ multiplex PCR, lists solely in-frame clones and lacks some. The sample shows around 120,000 clones, around 93% of them seen only once. The CDR3 has 15 residues. CDR1 SEHNR and CDR2 FQNEAQ come from the germline V gene (reference sequence). V lost 5 bases, J lost 5 bases, and 10 bases stayed unmatched. This TCR was recovered from an adult in good health. Sample: peripheral blood, taken on day 0 of AZD1222 vaccination. The V gene is TRBV7-9, the J gene TRBJ2-5; TRBD2 aligns across 8 bases. CDR3 sequence reads: CASSVLAEGGETQYF. The CDR3 DNA sequence: TGTGCCAGCAGCGTACTAGCGGAGGGGGGTGAGACCCAGTACTTC. The full variable domain, completed using reference TRBV7-9 and TRBJ2-5, is DTGVSQNPRHKITKRGQNVTFRCDPISEHNRLYWYRQTLGQGPEFLTYFQNEAQLEKSRLLSDRFSAERPKGSFSTLEIQRTEQGDSAMYLCASSVLAEGGETQYFGPGTRLLVL.